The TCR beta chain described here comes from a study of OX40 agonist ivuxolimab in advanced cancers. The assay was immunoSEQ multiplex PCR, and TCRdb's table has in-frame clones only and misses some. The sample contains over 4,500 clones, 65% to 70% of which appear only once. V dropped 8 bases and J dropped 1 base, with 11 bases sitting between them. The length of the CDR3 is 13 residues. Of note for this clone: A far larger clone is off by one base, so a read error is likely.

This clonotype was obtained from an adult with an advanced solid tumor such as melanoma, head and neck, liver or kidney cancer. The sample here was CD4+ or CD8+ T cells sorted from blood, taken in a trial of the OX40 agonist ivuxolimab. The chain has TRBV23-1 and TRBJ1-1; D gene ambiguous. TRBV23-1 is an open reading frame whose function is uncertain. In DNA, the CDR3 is TGCGCCAGCGGCCCTCAGAGGAACACTGAAGCTTTCTTT. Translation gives CASGPQRNTEAFF.